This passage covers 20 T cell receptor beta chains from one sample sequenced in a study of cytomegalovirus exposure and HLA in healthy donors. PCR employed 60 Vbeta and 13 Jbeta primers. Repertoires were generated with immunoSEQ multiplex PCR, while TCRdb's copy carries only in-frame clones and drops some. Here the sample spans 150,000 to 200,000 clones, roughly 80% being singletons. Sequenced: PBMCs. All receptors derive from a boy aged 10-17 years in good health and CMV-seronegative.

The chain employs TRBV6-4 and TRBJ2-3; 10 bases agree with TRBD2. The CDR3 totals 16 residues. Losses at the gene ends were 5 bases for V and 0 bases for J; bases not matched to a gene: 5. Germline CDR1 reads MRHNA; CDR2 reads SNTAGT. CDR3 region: CASSKRTSGSTDTQYF. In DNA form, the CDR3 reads TGTGCCAGCAGTAAACGGACTAGCGGTAGCACAGATACGCAGTATTTT.

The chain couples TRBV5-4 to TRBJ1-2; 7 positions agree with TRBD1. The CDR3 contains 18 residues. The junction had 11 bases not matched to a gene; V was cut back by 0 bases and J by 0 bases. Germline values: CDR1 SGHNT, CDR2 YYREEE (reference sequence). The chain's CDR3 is CASSLGDWTGPSNYGYTF. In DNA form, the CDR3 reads TGTGCCAGCAGCTTGGGGGACTGGACAGGACCCTCTAACTATGGCTACACCTTC. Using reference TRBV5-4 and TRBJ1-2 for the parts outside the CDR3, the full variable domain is ETGVTQSPTHLIKTRGQQVTLRCSSQSGHNTVSWYQQALGQGPQFIFQYYREEENGRGNFPPRFSGLQFPNYSSELNVNALELDDSALYLCASSLGDWTGPSNYGYTFGSGTRLTVV.

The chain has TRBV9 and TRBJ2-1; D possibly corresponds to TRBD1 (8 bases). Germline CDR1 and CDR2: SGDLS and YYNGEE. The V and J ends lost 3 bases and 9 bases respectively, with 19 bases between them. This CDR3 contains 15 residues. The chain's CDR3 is CASSAFDRGGREQFF. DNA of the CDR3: TGTGCCAGCAGCGCCTTCGACAGGGGAGGGCGTGAGCAGTTCTTC.

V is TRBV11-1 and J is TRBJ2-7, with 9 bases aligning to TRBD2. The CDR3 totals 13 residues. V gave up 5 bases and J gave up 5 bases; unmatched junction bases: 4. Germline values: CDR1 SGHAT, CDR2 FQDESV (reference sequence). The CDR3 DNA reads TGTGCCAGCAGCCATAGCGGGAGCCACGAGCAGTACTTC. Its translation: CASSHSGSHEQYF.

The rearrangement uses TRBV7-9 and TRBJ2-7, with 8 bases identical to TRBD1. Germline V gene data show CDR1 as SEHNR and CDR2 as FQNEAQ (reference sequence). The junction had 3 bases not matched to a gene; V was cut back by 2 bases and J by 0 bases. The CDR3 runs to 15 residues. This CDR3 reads CASSLRTGTSYEQYF. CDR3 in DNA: TGTGCCAGCAGCTTAAGGACAGGGACCTCCTACGAGCAGTACTTC.

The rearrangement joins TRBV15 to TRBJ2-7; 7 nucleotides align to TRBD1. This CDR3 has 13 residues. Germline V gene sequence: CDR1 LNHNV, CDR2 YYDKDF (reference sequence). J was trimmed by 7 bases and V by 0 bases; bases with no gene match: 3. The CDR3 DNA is TGTGCCACCAGCAGAGAGGCACAGGGGGAGCAGTACTTC. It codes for CATSREAQGEQYF.

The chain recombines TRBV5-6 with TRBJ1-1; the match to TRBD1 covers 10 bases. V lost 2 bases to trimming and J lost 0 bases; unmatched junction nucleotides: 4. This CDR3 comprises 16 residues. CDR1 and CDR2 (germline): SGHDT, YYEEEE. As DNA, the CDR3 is TGTGCCAGCAGCTTAGGGACAGGGGATATGAACACTGAAGCTTTCTTT. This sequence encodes CASSLGTGDMNTEAFF.

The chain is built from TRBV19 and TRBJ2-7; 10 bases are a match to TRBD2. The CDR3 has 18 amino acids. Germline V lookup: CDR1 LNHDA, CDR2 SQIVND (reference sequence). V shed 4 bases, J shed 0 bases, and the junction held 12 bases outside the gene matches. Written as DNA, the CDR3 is TGTGCCAGTAGTACTCGGACTAGCGGAGTCGCGAACTCCTACGAGCAGTACTTC. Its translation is CASSTRTSGVANSYEQYF. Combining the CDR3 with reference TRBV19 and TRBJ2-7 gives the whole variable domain DGGITQSPKYLFRKEGQNVTLSCEQNLNHDAMYWYRQDPGQGLRLIYYSQIVNDFQKGDIAEGYSVSREKKESFPLTVTSAQKNPTAFYLCASSTRTSGVANSYEQYFGPGTRLTVT.

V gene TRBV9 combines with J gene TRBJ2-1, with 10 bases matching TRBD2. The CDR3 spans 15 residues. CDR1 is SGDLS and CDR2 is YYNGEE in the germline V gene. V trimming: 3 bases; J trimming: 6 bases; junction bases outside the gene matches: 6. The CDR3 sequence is CASSASSGRINEQFF. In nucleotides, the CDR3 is TGTGCCAGCAGCGCGTCTAGCGGGAGAATCAATGAGCAGTTCTTC.

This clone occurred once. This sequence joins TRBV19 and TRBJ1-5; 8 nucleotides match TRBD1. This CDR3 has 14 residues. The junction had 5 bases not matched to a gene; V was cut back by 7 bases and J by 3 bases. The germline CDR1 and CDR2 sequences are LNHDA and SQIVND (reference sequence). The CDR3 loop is CASMGQAINQPQHF. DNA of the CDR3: TGTGCCAGTATGGGACAGGCTATCAATCAGCCCCAGCATTTT.

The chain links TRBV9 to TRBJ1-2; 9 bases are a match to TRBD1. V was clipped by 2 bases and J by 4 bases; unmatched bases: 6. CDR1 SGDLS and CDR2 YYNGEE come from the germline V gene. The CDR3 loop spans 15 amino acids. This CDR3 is CASSVGTGSGYGYTF. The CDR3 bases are TGTGCCAGCAGCGTGGGGACAGGGTCAGGCTATGGCTACACCTTC.

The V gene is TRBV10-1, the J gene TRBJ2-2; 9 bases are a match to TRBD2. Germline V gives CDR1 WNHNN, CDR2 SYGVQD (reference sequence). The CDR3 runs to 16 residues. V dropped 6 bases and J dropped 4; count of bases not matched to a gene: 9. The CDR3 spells CASRPAAGGGTGELFF. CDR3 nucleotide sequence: TGCGCCAGCAGGCCGGCAGCGGGAGGTGGCACCGGGGAGCTGTTTTTT.

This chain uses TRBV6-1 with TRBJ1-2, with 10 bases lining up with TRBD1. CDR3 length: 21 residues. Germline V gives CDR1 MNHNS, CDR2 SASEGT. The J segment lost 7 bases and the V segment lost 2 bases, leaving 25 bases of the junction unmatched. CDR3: CASSESFFRGTGVETFGGYTF. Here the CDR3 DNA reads TGTGCCAGCAGTGAATCCTTCTTTAGGGGGACAGGGGTGGAAACCTTTGGTGGCTACACCTTC.

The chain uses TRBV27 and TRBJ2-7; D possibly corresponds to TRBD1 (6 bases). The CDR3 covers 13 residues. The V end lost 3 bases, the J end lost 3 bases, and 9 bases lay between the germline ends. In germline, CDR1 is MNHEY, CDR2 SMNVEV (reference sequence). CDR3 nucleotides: TGTGCCAGCAGTTTCGACAGGCGCTACGAGCAGTACTTC. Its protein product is CASSFDRRYEQYF.

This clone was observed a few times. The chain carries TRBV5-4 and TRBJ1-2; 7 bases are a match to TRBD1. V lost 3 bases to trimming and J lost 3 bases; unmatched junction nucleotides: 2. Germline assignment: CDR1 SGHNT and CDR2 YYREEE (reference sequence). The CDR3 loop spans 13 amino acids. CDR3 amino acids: CASSWTGDYGYTF. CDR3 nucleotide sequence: TGTGCCAGCAGCTGGACAGGCGACTATGGCTACACCTTC.

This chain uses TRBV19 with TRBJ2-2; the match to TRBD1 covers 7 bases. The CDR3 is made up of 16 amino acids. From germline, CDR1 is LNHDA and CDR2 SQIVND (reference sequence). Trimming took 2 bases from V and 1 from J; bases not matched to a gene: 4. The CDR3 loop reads CASSILYRGNTGELFF. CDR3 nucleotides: TGTGCCAGTAGTATACTTTACAGGGGGAACACCGGGGAGCTGTTTTTT.

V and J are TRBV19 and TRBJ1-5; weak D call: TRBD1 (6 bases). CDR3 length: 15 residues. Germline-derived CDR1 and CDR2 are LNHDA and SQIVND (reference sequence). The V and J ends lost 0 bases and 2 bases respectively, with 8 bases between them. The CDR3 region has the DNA TGTGCCAGTAGTATAGACAGGGGCGGCAATCAGCCCCAGCATTTT. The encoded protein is CASSIDRGGNQPQHF. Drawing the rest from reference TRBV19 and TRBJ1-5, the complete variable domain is DGGITQSPKYLFRKEGQNVTLSCEQNLNHDAMYWYRQDPGQGLRLIYYSQIVNDFQKGDIAEGYSVSREKKESFPLTVTSAQKNPTAFYLCASSIDRGGNQPQHFGDGTRLSIL.

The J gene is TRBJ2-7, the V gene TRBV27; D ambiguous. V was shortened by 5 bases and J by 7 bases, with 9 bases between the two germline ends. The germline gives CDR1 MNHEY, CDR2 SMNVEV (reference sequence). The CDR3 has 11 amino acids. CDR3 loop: CASSPPCEQYF. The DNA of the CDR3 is TGTGCCAGCAGTCCTCCCTGTGAGCAGTACTTC.

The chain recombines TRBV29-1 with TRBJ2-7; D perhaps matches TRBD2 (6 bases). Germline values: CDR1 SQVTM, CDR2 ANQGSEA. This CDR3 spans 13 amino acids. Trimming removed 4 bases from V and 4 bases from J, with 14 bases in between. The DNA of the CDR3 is TGCAGCGTTGTTTTGATGGCGGGGTACGAGCAGTACTTC. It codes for CSVVLMAGYEQYF.

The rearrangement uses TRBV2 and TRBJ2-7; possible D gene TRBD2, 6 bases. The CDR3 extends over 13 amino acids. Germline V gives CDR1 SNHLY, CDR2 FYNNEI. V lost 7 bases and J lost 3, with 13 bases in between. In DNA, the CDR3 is TGTGCCAGCACCGCGGGACCCGGCTACGAGCAGTACTTC. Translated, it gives CASTAGPGYEQYF.